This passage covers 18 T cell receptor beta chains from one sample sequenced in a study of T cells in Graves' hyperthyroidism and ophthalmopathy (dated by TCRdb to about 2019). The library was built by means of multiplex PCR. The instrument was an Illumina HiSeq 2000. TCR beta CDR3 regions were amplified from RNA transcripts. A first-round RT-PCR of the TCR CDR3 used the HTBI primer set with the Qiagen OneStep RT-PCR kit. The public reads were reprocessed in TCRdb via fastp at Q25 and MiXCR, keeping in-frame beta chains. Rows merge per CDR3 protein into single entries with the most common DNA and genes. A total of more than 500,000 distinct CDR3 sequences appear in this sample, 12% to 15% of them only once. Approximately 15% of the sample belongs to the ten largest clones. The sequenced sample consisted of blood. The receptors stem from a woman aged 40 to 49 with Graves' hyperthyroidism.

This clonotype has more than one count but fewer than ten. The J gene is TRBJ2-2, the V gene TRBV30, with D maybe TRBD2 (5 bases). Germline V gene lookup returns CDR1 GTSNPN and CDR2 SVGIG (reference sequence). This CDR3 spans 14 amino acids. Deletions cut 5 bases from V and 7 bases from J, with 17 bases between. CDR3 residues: CAWEVGVRVGELFF. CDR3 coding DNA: TGTGCCTGGGAGGTGGGAGTAAGGGTCGGGGAGCTGTTTTTT.

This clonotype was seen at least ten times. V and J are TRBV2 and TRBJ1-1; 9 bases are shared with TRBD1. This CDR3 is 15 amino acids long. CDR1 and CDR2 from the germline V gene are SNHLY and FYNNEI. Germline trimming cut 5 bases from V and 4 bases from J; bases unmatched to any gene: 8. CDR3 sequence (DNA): TGTGCCAGCAGTCTTACGACAGGGGGTGGCACTGAAGCTTTCTTT. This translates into CASSLTTGGGTEAFF.

CDR3 sequence reads: CASSQPPVGRNTGELFF. The CDR3, as DNA: TGTGCCAGCAGCCAACCCCCCGTCGGAAGGAACACCGGGGAGCTGTTTTTT. The J gene is TRBJ2-2, the V gene TRBV3-1, with D unclear. The V end lost 2 bases, the J end lost 1 base, and 14 bases lay between the germline ends. Germline CDR1 reads LGHDT; CDR2 reads YNNKEL (reference sequence). The CDR3 spans 17 residues.

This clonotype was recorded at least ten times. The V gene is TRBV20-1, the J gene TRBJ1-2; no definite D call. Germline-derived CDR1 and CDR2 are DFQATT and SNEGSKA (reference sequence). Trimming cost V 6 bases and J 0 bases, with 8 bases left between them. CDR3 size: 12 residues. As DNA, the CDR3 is TGCAGTGCCGGAAAACCTAACTATGGCTACACCTTC. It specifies CSAGKPNYGYTF.

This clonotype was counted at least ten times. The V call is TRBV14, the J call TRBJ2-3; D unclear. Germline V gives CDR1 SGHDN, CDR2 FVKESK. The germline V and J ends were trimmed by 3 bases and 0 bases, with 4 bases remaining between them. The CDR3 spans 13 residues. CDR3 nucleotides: TGTGCCAGCAGCCACGGTAGCACAGATACGCAGTATTTT. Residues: CASSHGSTDTQYF. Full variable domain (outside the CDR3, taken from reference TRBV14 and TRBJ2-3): EAGVTQFPSHSVIEKGQTVTLRCDPISGHDNLYWYRRVMGKEIKFLLHFVKESKQDESGMPNNRFLAERTGGTYSTLKVQPAELEDSGVYFCASSHGSTDTQYFGPGTRLTVL.

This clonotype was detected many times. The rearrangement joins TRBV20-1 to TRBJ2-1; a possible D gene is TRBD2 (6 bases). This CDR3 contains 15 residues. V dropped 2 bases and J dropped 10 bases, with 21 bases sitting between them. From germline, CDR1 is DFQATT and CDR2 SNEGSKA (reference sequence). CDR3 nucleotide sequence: TGCAGTGCTAGACACCGGGACTCTCCCACGGGAGAGCAGTTCTTC. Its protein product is CSARHRDSPTGEQFF.

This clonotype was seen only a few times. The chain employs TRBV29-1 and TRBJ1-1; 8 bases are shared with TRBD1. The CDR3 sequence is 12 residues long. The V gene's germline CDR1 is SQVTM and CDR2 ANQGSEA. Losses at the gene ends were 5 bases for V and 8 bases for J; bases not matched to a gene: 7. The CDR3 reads CSVPGTGGEAFF. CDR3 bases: TGCAGCGTTCCTGGGACAGGTGGGGAAGCTTTCTTT. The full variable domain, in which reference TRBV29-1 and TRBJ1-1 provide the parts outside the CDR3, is SAVISQKPSRDICQRGTSLTIQCQVDSQVTMMFWYRQQPGQSLTLIATANQGSEATYESGFVIDKFPISRPNLTFSTLTVSNMSPEDSSIYLCSVPGTGGEAFFGQGTRLTVV.

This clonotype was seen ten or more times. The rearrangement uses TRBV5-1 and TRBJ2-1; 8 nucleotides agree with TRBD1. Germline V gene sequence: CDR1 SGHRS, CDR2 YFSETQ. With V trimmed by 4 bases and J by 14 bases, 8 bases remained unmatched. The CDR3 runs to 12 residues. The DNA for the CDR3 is TGCGCCAGCAGCGCCAGACAGGGGTGGGAGTTCTTC. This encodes CASSARQGWEFF.

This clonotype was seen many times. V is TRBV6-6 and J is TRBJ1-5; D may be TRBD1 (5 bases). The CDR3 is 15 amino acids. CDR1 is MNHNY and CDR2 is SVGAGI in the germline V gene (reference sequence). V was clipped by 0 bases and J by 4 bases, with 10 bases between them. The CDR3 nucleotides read TGTGCCAGCAGTTACTCAAGGGGCGGGAATCAGCCCCAGCATTTT. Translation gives CASSYSRGGNQPQHF.

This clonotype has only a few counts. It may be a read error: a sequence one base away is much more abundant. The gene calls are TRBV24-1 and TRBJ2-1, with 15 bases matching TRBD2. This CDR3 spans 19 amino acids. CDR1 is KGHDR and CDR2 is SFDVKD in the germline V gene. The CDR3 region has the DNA TGTGCCACCGGTGATTTGAAGGGGACGGGACTAGCGGGAGGCCATGAGCAGTTCTTC. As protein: CATGDLKGTGLAGGHEQFF.

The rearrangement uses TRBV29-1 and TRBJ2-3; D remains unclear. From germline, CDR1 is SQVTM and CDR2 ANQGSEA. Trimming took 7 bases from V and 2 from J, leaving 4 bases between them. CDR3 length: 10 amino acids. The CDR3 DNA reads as TGCAGCGGAAACACAGATACGCAGTATTTT. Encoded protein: CSGNTDTQYF.

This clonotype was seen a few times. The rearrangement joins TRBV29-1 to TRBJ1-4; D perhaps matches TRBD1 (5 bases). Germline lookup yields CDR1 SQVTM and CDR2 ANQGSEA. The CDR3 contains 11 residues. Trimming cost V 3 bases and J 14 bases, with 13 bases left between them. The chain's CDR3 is CSVDIGATLFF. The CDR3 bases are TGCAGCGTTGATATAGGGGCGACCCTGTTTTTT.

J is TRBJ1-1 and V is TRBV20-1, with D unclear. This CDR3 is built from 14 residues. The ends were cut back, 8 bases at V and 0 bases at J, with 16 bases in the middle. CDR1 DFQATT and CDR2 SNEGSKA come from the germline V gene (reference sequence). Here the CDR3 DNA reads TGCAGTTCCCGTTTAGGCAGTATGAACACTGAAGCTTTCTTT. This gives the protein CSSRLGSMNTEAFF.

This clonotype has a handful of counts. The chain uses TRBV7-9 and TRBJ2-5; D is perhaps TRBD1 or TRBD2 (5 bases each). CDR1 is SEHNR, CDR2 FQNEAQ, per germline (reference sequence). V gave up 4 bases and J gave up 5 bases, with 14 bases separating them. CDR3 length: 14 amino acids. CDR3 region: CASSSMAGTETQYF. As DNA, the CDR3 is TGTGCCAGCAGCTCCATGGCAGGGACGGAGACCCAGTACTTC.

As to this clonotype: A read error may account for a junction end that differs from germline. The CDR3 DNA reads as TGTGCCAGCAGCCCCCGGGACAGGGCTTACTATGGCCACACCTTC. Encoded protein: CASSPRDRAYYGHTF. The chain combines TRBV7-6 with TRBJ1-2, with 9 bases matching TRBD1. CDR1 is SGHVS and CDR2 is FNYEAQ in the germline V gene. The CDR3 runs to 15 residues. Variable domain in full (rest from reference TRBV7-6 and TRBJ1-2): GAGVSQSPRYKVTKRGQDVALRCDPISGHVSLYWYRQALGQGPEFLTYFNYEAQQDKSGLPNDRFSAERPEGSISTLTIQRTEQRDSAMYRCASSPRDRAYYGHTFGSGTRLTVV.

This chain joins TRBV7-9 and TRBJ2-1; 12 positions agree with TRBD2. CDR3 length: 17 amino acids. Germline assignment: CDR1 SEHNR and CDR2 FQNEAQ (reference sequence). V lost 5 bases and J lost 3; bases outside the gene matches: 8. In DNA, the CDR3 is TGTGCCAGCAGCACCGGACTAGCGGGAAAAAACTACAATGAGCAGTTCTTC. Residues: CASSTGLAGKNYNEQFF.

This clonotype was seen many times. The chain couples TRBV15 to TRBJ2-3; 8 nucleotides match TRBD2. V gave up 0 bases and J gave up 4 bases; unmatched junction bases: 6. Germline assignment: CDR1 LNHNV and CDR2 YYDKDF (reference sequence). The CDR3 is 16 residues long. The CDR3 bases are TGTGCCACCAGCAGAGAAGAAGCGGGAGTGGCAGATACGCAGTATTTT. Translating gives CATSREEAGVADTQYF.

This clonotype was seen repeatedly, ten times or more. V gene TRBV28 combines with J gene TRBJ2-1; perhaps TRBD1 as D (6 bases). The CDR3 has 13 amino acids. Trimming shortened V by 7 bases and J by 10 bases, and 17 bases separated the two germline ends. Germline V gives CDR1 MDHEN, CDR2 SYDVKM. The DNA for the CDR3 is TGTGCCAGCAAACCCGAGGTGGACAGAGAGCAGTTCTTC. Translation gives CASKPEVDREQFF.